A selection of T cell receptor beta chains follows, all from one sample in a study of blood T cells in healthy people across ages. From the 5' RACE reads, TCRdb called clonotypes with MiXCR, one entry per CDR3 protein. The data contain roughly 790,000 distinct CDR3 sequences, about 40% of them singletons. The sequencing sample was made of blood. Receptors were obtained from an older woman in good health. Both conserved end residues are part of each CDR3. D genes are given only for firm matches. Where a row states a size, it is once, few, many or the class of an expanded clone; other rows omit it.

>TRBD1|TRBJ1-1|13|TRBV7-9|NA
CASSFSGQGEAFF
TGTGCCAGCAGCTTTTCCGGACAGGGAGAAGCTTTCTTT
>TRBD2|TRBJ2-7|16|TRBV6-5|NA
CASSLYAGRAYNEQYF
TGTGCCAGCAGTTTATATGCGGGGAGGGCCTACAATGAGCAGTACTTC
>NA|TRBJ2-7|12|TRBV20-1|NA
CSARDVGGEQYF
TGCAGTGCTAGAGATGTCGGGGGCGAGCAGTACTTC
>TRBD2|TRBJ2-5|14|TRBV12-3/TRBV12-4|NA
CASSLTSEQETQYF
TGTGCCAGCAGTTTGACTAGCGAACAAGAGACCCAGTACTTC
>NA|TRBJ2-5|15|TRBV9|NA
CASSVEDWDQETQYF
TGTGCCAGCAGCGTAGAGGACTGGGACCAAGAGACCCAGTACTTC
>TRBD2|TRBJ2-5|16|TRBV7-2|many
CASSVHSAGGQETQYF
TGTGCCAGCAGCGTCCATTCGGCGGGGGGACAAGAGACCCAGTACTTC
>NA|TRBJ1-1|12|TRBV20-1|NA
CSALKGETEAFF
TGCAGTGCCCTGAAAGGAGAAACTGAAGCTTTCTTT
>NA|TRBJ1-1|15|TRBV7-2|few
CASSRKLQANTEAFF
TGTGCCAGCAGCCGCAAGTTACAGGCGAACACTGAAGCTTTCTTT
>TRBD1|TRBJ1-1|14|TRBV7-9|few
CASSREGGHTEAFF
TGTGCCAGCAGCCGGGAAGGGGGCCACACTGAAGCTTTCTTT
>NA|TRBJ1-1|14|TRBV3-1|many
CASSQDGGGTEAFF
TGCGCCAGCAGCCAAGATGGGGGGGGCACTGAAGCTTTCTTT
>TRBD2|TRBJ2-1|15|TRBV20-1|NA
CSARAGLASYNEQFF
TGCAGTGCTAGAGCCGGACTAGCCTCGTACAATGAGCAGTTCTTC
>TRBD1|TRBJ2-5|15|TRBV4-3|NA
CASSRKGQEQETQYF
TGCGCCAGCAGCCGTAAGGGACAGGAACAAGAGACCCAGTACTTC
>NA|TRBJ1-6|15|TRBV20-1|NA
CSASQVAGYNSPLHF
TGCAGTGCTAGCCAGGTTGCGGGGTATAATTCACCCCTCCACTTT
>NA|TRBJ1-1|14|TRBV13|NA
CASSQGTLNTEAFF
TGTGCCAGCAGCCAAGGGACACTGAACACTGAAGCTTTCTTT
>TRBD1|TRBJ2-7|14|TRBV5-1|few
CASSFTGTAYEQYF
TGCGCCAGCAGCTTTACCGGGACAGCTTACGAGCAGTACTTC
>TRBD2|TRBJ2-3|14|TRBV20-1|few
CSARDPLAGVTQYF
TGCAGTGCTAGAGACCCCCTAGCGGGAGTTACGCAGTATTTT
>NA|TRBJ2-3|12|TRBV2|many
CASSMGSDTQYF
TGTGCCAGCAGTATGGGCTCGGATACGCAGTATTTT